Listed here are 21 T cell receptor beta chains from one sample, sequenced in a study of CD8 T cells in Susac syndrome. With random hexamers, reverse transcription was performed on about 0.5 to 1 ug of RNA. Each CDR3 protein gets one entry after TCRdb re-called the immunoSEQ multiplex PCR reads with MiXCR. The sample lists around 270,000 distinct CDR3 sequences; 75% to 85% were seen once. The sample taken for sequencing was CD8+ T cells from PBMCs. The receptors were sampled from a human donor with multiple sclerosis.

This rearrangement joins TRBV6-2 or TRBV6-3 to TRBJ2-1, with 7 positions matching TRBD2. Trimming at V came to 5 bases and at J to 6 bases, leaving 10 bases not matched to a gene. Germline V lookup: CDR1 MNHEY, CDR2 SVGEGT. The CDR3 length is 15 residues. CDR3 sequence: CASSPYPSGSNEQFF. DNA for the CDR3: TGTGCCAGCAGTCCTTATCCTAGCGGCAGCAATGAGCAGTTCTTC.

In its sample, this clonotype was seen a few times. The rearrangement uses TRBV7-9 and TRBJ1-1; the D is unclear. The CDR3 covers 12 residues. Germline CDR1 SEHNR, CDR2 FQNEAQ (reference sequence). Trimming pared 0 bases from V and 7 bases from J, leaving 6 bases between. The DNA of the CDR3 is TGTGCCAGCAGCTTAGCGCGGGGTGAAGCTTTCTTT. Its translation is CASSLARGEAFF.

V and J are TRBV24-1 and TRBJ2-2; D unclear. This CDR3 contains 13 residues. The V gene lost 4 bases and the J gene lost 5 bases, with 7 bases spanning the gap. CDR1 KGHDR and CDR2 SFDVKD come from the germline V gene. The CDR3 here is CATSDSPTGELFF. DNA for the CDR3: TGTGCCACCAGTGACTCGCCGACCGGGGAGCTGTTTTTT.

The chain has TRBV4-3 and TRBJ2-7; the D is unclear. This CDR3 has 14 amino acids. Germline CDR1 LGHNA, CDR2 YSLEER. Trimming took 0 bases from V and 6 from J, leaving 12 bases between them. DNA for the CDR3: TGCGCCAGCAGCCAAGATTTCCTCGGTTTCGAGCAGTACTTC. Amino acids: CASSQDFLGFEQYF.

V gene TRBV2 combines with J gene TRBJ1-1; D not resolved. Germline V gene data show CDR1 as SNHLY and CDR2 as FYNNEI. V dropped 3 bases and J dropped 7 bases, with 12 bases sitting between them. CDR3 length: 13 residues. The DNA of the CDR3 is TGTGCCAGCAGTGAGGATTGGCGGATTGAAGCTTTCTTT. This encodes CASSEDWRIEAFF.

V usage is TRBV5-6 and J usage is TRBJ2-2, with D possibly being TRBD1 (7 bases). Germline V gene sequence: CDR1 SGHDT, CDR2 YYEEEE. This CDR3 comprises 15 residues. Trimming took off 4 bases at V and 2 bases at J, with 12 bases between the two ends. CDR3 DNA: TGTGCCAGCAGCGCGGGACAGATTAACACCGGGGAGCTGTTTTTT. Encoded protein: CASSAGQINTGELFF.

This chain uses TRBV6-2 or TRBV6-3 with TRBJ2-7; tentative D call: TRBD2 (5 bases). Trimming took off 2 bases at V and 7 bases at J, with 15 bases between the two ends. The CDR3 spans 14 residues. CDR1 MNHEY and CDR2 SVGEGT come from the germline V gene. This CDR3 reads CASSYALGPGEQYF. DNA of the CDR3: TGTGCCAGCAGTTACGCTCTGGGCCCGGGGGAGCAGTACTTC.

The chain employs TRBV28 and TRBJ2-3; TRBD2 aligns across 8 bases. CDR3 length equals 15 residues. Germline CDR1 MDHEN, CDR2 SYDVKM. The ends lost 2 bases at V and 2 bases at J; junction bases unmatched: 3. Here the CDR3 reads CASSLGTRHTDTQYF. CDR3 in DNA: TGTGCCAGCAGTTTAGGGACTAGGCACACAGATACGCAGTATTTT.

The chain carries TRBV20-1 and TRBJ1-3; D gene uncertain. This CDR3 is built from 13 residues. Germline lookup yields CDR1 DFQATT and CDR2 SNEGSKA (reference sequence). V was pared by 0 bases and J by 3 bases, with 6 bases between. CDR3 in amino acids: CSARDLFGNTIYF. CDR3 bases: TGCAGTGCTAGAGATTTATTTGGAAACACCATATATTTT.

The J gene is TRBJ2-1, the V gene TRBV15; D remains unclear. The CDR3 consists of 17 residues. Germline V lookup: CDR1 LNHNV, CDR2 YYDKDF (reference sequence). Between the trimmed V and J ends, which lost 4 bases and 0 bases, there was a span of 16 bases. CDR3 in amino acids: CATSTTKHQSSYNEQFF. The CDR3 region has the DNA TGTGCCACCAGCACTACCAAACATCAGAGCTCCTACAATGAGCAGTTCTTC.

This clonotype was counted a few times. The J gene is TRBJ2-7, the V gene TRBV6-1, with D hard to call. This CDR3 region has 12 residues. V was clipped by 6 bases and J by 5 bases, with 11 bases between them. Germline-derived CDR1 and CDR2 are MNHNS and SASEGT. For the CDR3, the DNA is TGTGCCAGCAGGATGGGCTACGACGAGCAGTACTTC. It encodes CASRMGYDEQYF.

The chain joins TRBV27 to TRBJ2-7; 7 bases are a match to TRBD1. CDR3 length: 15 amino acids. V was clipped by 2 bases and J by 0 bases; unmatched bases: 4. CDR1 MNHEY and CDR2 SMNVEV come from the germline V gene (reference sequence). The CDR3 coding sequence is TGTGCCAGCAGTTTAGTACAGGGGAGCTCCTACGAGCAGTACTTC. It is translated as CASSLVQGSSYEQYF.

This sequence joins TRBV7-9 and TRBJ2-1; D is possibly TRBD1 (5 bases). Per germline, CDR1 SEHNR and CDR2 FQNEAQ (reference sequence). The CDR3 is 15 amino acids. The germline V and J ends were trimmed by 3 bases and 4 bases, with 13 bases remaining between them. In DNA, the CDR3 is TGTGCCAGCAGCTTCTTCCAGGGTAATTACAATGAGCAGTTCTTC. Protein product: CASSFFQGNYNEQFF.

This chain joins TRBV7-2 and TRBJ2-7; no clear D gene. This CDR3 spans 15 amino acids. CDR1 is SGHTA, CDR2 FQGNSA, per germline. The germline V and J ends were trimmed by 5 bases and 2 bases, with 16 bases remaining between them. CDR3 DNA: TGTGCCAGCAGCGCCCTCGGACCTCCGGCCTACGAGCAGTACTTC. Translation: CASSALGPPAYEQYF.

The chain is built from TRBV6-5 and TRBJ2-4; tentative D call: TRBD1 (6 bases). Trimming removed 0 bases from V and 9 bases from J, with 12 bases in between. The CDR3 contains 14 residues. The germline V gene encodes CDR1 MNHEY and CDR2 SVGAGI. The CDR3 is CASSYSSLRGIQYF. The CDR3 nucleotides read TGTGCCAGCAGTTACTCATCCCTCAGGGGCATTCAGTACTTC.

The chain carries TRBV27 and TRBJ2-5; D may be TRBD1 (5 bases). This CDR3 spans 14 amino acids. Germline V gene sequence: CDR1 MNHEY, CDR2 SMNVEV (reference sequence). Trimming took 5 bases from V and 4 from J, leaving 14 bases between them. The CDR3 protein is CASSPSTRGETQYF. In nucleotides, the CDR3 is TGTGCCAGCAGTCCTTCGACAAGGGGAGAGACCCAGTACTTC.

The CDR3 loop is CASSIIGGGGYEQYF. DNA of the CDR3: TGTGCCAGTAGTATTATCGGGGGCGGCGGCTACGAGCAGTACTTC. The chain carries TRBV19 and TRBJ2-7, with D perhaps given as TRBD1 or TRBD2 (6 bases each). The CDR3 covers 15 residues. CDR1 and CDR2 from the germline V gene are LNHDA and SQIVND (reference sequence). The V gene lost 3 bases and the J gene lost 3 bases, with 15 bases spanning the gap.

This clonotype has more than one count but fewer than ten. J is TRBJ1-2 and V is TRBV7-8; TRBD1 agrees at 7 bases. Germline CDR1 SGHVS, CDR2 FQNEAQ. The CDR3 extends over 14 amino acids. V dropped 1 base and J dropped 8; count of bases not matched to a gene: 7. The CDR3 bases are TGTGCCAGCAGCTTAGAAGGGGGCGGCTACGGCTACACCTTC. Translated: CASSLEGGGYGYTF.

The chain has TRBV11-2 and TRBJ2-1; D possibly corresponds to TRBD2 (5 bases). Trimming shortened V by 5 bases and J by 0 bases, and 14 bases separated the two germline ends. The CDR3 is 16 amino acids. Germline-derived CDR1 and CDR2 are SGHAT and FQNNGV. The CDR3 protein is CASSRTPGNSYNEQFF. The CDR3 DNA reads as TGTGCCAGCAGCCGGACCCCGGGGAACTCCTACAATGAGCAGTTCTTC.

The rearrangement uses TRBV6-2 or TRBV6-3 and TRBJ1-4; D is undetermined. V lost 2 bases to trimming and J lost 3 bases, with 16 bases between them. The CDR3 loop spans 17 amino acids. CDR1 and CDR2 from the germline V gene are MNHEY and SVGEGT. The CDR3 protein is CASSYGEGIVPNEKLFF. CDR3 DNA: TGTGCCAGCAGTTACGGTGAAGGTATTGTGCCTAATGAAAAACTGTTTTTT.

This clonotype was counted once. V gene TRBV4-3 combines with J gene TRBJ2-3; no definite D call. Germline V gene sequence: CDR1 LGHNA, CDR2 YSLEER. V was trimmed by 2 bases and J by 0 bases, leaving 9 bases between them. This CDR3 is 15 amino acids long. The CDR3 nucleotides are TGCGCCAGCAGCCAATTTTCGGTCAGCACAGATACGCAGTATTTT. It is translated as CASSQFSVSTDTQYF.